This record concerns one TCR beta chain sequence. This specimen comes from a study of blood T cell repertoires in COVID-19. Study-wide context: COVID-19 samples from acute and convalescent phases originated in the United States, Italy and Spain. The cDNA or gDNA used as material had been derived from T cells, B-cell-depleted T cells, or PBMCs.

Original methodology: Amplification of reference gene primers was used by the study to estimate nucleated cell counts. This table comes from immunoSEQ multiplex PCR, and its TCRdb copy is limited to in-frame clones, with some not included. That table supplies the V and J calls and clone size; D and trimming were determined from the DNA. The sample has roughly 280,000 clones, 75% to 90% seen once. The CDR3 has 18 amino acids. Deletions cut 0 bases from V and 5 bases from J, with 21 bases between. The germline gives CDR1 SGHAT, CDR2 FQNNGV. Material: peripheral blood. This TCR was sampled from a woman aged 45-65 years who had recovered from COVID-19. This chain connects TRBV11-2 to TRBJ2-3; a weak D match, TRBD2 (5 bases). The CDR3 reads CASSLELDWPRWGDTQYF. CDR3 nucleotides: TGTGCCAGCAGCTTAGAGTTGGACTGGCCTCGTTGGGGAGATACGCAGTATTTT.